This T cell receptor (beta chain) was captured in a study of T cell responses to AZD1222 COVID-19 vaccine. As regards this clone: Its target is unknown.

Libraries were prepared by immunoSEQ multiplex PCR; TCRdb keeps only in-frame clonotypes and omits some of them. The sample carries around 99,000 clones, around 90% recorded once. Germline V lookup: CDR1 MDHEN, CDR2 SYDVKM. V lost 6 bases and J lost 4; bases outside the gene matches: 6. The CDR3 has 14 amino acids. Study-level results: Of the AZD1222 recipients, only 5 to 7 were seropositive at baseline. The peak T cell response came first, and repertoires were sampled only after it. Distributed over spike, vaccine-associated CD4 TCRs predominated at 160-218 and 743-854. Donors, mostly white British, included more females; clonal diversity was possibly underestimated.

The chain carries TRBV28 and TRBJ1-2; 9 bases map to TRBD1. The sequence was obtained from an adult in good health. This specimen consisted of peripheral blood, obtained on day 0 of AZD1222 vaccination. DNA for the CDR3: TGTGCCAGCAGAAGGACAGGGGCCATCTATGGCTACACCTTC. Amino acid sequence: CASRRTGAIYGYTF.